The 19 T cell receptor beta chains given below trace back to one sample, sequenced in a study of blood T cells in healthy people across ages. The authors ran a second PCR of 7 to 11 cycles using a sample-barcoded 5' primer and a J-beta primer mix. TCRdb ran MiXCR on the 5' RACE reads and lists one entry per CDR3 protein. The sample shows roughly 1,500,000 distinct CDR3 sequences, 40% to 50% of them seen only once. The sample comprised blood. The receptors were gathered from a woman aged 18-29 years in good health.

This clonotype was seen repeatedly, ten times or more. The chain uses TRBV29-1 and TRBJ2-7; D gene uncertain. Trimming left V 3 bases short and J 0 bases short, with 6 bases between. The CDR3 spans 12 residues. CDR1 and CDR2 from the germline V gene are SQVTM and ANQGSEA. CDR3 loop: CSVDGPSYEQYF. The CDR3 DNA sequence: TGCAGCGTTGATGGTCCCTCCTACGAGCAGTACTTC.

This clonotype appeared a few times. This chain links TRBV7-2 with TRBJ1-4; 7 nucleotides match TRBD1. The CDR3 contains 19 residues. CDR1 is SGHTA and CDR2 is FQGNSA in the germline V gene. V was clipped by 11 bases and J by 0 bases; unmatched bases: 21. Here the CDR3 DNA reads TGTGCCGGGCACAGGGGCCTCTGTATCGCCGTCGCAACTAATGAAAAACTGTTTTTT. This gives the protein CAGHRGLCIAVATNEKLFF.

The chain employs TRBV13 and TRBJ1-5; TRBD1 matches at 9 bases. Germline CDR1 PRHDT, CDR2 FYEKMQ (reference sequence). This CDR3 region has 16 residues. Unmatched junction bases numbered 8, after V lost 5 bases and J lost 3 bases. CDR3 bases: TGTGCCAGCAGCACCTCCGGGACAGGGACCAATCAGCCCCAGCATTTT. Translated, it gives CASSTSGTGTNQPQHF.

There are a few counts of this clonotype. V and J are TRBV28 and TRBJ2-1; 11 bases match TRBD2. The trim removed 4 bases at V and 9 bases at J, leaving 5 bases unmatched. The CDR3 is made up of 14 amino acids. Germline V gene data show CDR1 as MDHEN and CDR2 as SYDVKM. The CDR3 sequence is CASSSPSGGSEQFF. CDR3 sequence (DNA): TGTGCCAGCAGTTCCCCTAGCGGGGGGTCTGAGCAGTTCTTC.

A few counts support this clonotype. The genes are TRBV2 and TRBJ2-5; 13 nucleotides match TRBD2. In germline, CDR1 is SNHLY, CDR2 FYNNEI. The CDR3 extends over 16 amino acids. The ends lost 5 bases at V and 4 bases at J; junction bases unmatched: 7. CDR3 loop: CASSLSGLAGAETQYF. CDR3 nucleotide sequence: TGTGCCAGCAGTCTCTCCGGACTAGCGGGAGCAGAGACCCAGTACTTC. Looking up the rest from reference TRBV2 and TRBJ2-5 gives the full variable domain: EPEVTQTPSHQVTQMGQEVILRCVPISNHLYFYWYRQILGQKVEFLVSFYNNEISEKSEIFDDQFSVERPDGSNFTLKIRSTKLEDSAMYFCASSLSGLAGAETQYFGPGTRLLVL.

The chain has TRBV30 and TRBJ2-7; D not certain. In germline, CDR1 is GTSNPN, CDR2 SVGIG (reference sequence). V lost 3 bases and J lost 6, with 9 bases in between. The CDR3 totals 11 residues. CDR3 nucleotides: TGTGCCTGGAGGCAGAGCTCCGAGCAGTACTTC. This encodes CAWRQSSEQYF.

This clonotype was counted many times. The J gene is TRBJ1-1, the V gene TRBV3-1; D is unclear. V was cut by 0 bases and J by 1 base, with 12 bases left in between. In germline, CDR1 is LGHDT, CDR2 YNNKEL (reference sequence). This CDR3 contains 16 residues. This CDR3 reads CASSQDLGKGNTEAFF. In nucleotides, the CDR3 is TGTGCCAGCAGCCAAGATCTTGGGAAGGGGAACACTGAAGCTTTCTTT.

This clonotype was observed many times. The CDR3, as DNA: TGTGCCAGCAGTTATGGGACAGGGGGCAATGAGCAGTTCTTC. As protein: CASSYGTGGNEQFF. The rearrangement joins TRBV2 to TRBJ2-1, with 11 nucleotides matching TRBD1. Germline V gene sequence: CDR1 SNHLY, CDR2 FYNNEI. V was pared by 5 bases and J by 6 bases, with 3 bases of the junction left unmatched. The CDR3 runs to 14 residues.

V gene TRBV7-6 combines with J gene TRBJ2-1, with 7 bases fitting TRBD2. V trimming: 4 bases; J trimming: 8 bases; junction bases outside the gene matches: 2. CDR1 is SGHVS, CDR2 FNYEAQ, per germline. The CDR3 has 12 amino acids. The CDR3 bases are TGTGCCAGCAGCTCTCGGGAGGATGAGCAGTTCTTC. Its translation is CASSSREDEQFF.

The J gene is TRBJ1-2, the V gene TRBV4-1; possible D gene TRBD1, 6 bases. The V gene lost 2 bases and the J gene lost 7 bases, with 20 bases spanning the gap. CDR3 length equals 16 residues. Germline loops: CDR1 MGHRA, CDR2 YSYEKL. The CDR3 here is CASSQPSAQGVGGYTF. As DNA, the CDR3 is TGCGCCAGCAGCCAACCATCGGCACAGGGAGTAGGTGGCTACACCTTC.

This clonotype was counted between two and nine times. The CDR3 DNA follows: TGTGCCAGCAGCAATGACAGGGTTGGCTACACCTTC. Translating it yields CASSNDRVGYTF. This sequence joins TRBV7-2 and TRBJ1-2; 7 bases match TRBD1. Germline V gives CDR1 SGHTA, CDR2 FQGNSA. The V and J ends lost 5 bases and 7 bases, in that order; junction bases with no gene match: 4. CDR3 length: 12 amino acids.

The chain links TRBV6-5 to TRBJ2-7; TRBD2 agrees at 7 bases. With V trimmed by 2 bases and J by 2 bases, 3 bases remained unmatched. Germline V gives CDR1 MNHEY, CDR2 SVGAGI. This CDR3 comprises 14 residues. The CDR3 loop is CASSYGGEPYEQYF. The DNA of the CDR3 is TGTGCCAGCAGTTACGGGGGGGAACCCTACGAGCAGTACTTC.

This clonotype was detected a few times. V gene TRBV7-9 combines with J gene TRBJ1-1; D ambiguous. Trimming removed 2 bases from V and 10 bases from J, with 11 bases in between. CDR1 and CDR2 from the germline V gene are SEHNR and FQNEAQ (reference sequence). The CDR3 runs to 12 residues. This CDR3 reads CASSLNRAGAFF. DNA for the CDR3: TGTGCCAGCAGCTTAAACCGGGCAGGAGCTTTCTTT.

V and J are TRBV2 and TRBJ2-4, with 13 bases matching TRBD2. V trimming: 6 bases; J trimming: 5 bases; junction bases outside the gene matches: 13. Germline V CDR1 and CDR2: SNHLY, FYNNEI. CDR3 length: 18 residues. DNA for the CDR3: TGTGCCAGCAGCGAGTCAATAGCGGGACTAGCGGGGCAAAACATTCAGTACTTC. Residues: CASSESIAGLAGQNIQYF.

This rearrangement joins TRBV3-1 to TRBJ1-1, with D possibly TRBD1 on 6 matching bases. V was clipped by 2 bases and J by 5 bases, with 9 bases between them. Germline-derived CDR1 and CDR2 are LGHDT and YNNKEL (reference sequence). The CDR3 runs 13 residues. CDR3 nucleotides: TGTGCCAGCAGCCAAACAGGGAAGACTGAAGCTTTCTTT. It codes for CASSQTGKTEAFF. The whole variable domain, filled in from reference TRBV3-1 and TRBJ1-1, reads DTAVSQTPKYLVTQMGNDKSIKCEQNLGHDTMYWYKQDSKKFLKIMFSYNNKELIINETVPNRFSPKSPDKAHLNLHINSLELGDSAVYFCASSQTGKTEAFFGQGTRLTVV.

The chain links TRBV28 to TRBJ2-3, with D possibly TRBD1 on 5 matching bases. Trimming took 6 bases from V and 5 from J, leaving 18 bases between them. The CDR3 length is 15 residues. Germline V gene sequence: CDR1 MDHEN, CDR2 SYDVKM. For the CDR3, the DNA is TGTGCCAGCAGCCCTCCTAGGGGAATGGGAGATACGCAGTATTTT. It encodes CASSPPRGMGDTQYF.

This clonotype was seen ten or more times. This chain connects TRBV4-1 to TRBJ1-2, with TRBD1 as a possible D gene (5 bases). The CDR3 spans 13 residues. The V gene's germline CDR1 is MGHRA and CDR2 YSYEKL. The V and J ends lost 3 bases and 5 bases respectively, with 10 bases between them. CDR3 in amino acids: CASSQGSGYGYTF. CDR3 sequence (DNA): TGCGCCAGCAGCCAGGGGTCAGGGTATGGCTACACCTTC.

This chain connects TRBV3-1 to TRBJ2-3; D call uncertain. Germline-derived CDR1 and CDR2 are LGHDT and YNNKEL (reference sequence). The CDR3 spans 15 residues. V was cut by 3 bases and J by 2 bases, with 12 bases left in between. The chain's CDR3 is CASSHEDPATDTQYF. DNA for the CDR3: TGTGCCAGCAGCCACGAGGACCCCGCCACAGATACGCAGTATTTT.

The chain's CDR3 is CASRRRASGNTIYF. Here the CDR3 DNA reads TGTGCCAGCAGGCGCAGGGCCTCTGGAAACACCATATATTTT. The genes are TRBV28 and TRBJ1-3; D may be TRBD1 (5 bases). Trimming cost V 6 bases and J 0 bases, with 9 bases left between them. Germline CDR1 and CDR2: MDHEN and SYDVKM. The CDR3 covers 14 residues.